A selection of T cell receptor beta chains follows, all from one sample in a study of response to subunit inactivated influenza vaccine. Using its own MiXCR run on the RT-PCR reads, TCRdb lists one record per CDR3 protein. The profile shows just over 300,000 distinct CDR3 sequences, around a fifth of them singletons. This material consisted of PBMCs from blood, taken about 20 months after vaccination. The receptor source for this set is a man aged 45 to 70 who received an inactivated influenza vaccine. Both conserved end residues are part of each CDR3.

J: TRBJ2-3; V: TRBV10-3; CDR3: CAISESYVSTDTQYF
J: TRBJ1-6; V: TRBV4-1; CDR3: CASSQERKGPGRDRYNSPLHF
J: TRBJ1-2; V: TRBV7-8; CDR3: CASSPGGPAGGYTF
J: TRBJ1-5; V: TRBV20-1; CDR3: CSARAPRTGNNQPQHF
J: TRBJ2-5; V: TRBV15; CDR3: CATSRDRQETQYF
J: TRBJ2-7; V: TRBV15; CDR3: CATSRDRANEQYF
J: TRBJ1-2; V: TRBV12-3/TRBV12-4; CDR3: CASRPRDRDNYGYTF
J: TRBJ1-2; V: TRBV7-9; CDR3: CASSRRGAGYGYTF
J: TRBJ2-1; V: TRBV12-3/TRBV12-4; CDR3: CASSLGTLNLIYNEQFF
J: TRBJ1-1; V: TRBV12-3/TRBV12-4; CDR3: CASSLYGLNTEAFF
J: TRBJ1-1; V: TRBV7-9; CDR3: CASSLGTQSKAFF
J: TRBJ2-2; V: TRBV29-1; CDR3: CSVEDWENTGELFF
J: TRBJ1-1; V: TRBV29-1; CDR3: CSVVRVLDTEAFF
J: TRBJ2-1; V: TRBV28; CDR3: CAIRQGGISYNEQFF
J: TRBJ1-5; V: TRBV28; CDR3: CASSLWSGRGQPQHF
J: TRBJ2-7; V: TRBV20-1; CDR3: CSPRIDPSYEQYF
J: TRBJ1-3; V: TRBV4-3; CDR3: CASSRVEGAAGNTIYF
J: TRBJ2-3; V: TRBV18; CDR3: CASSPSVNTQYF
J: TRBJ2-1; V: TRBV27; CDR3: CASSSGTSFTHEQFF
J: TRBJ2-5; V: TRBV18; CDR3: CASSLSFDYQETQYF
J: TRBJ1-2; V: TRBV3-1; CDR3: CASSQGGQWNYGYTF
J: TRBJ1-4; V: TRBV28; CDR3: CASTTGETNEKLFF
J: TRBJ1-5; V: TRBV6-1; CDR3: CALGRAVGNQPQHF
J: TRBJ2-3; V: TRBV6-1; CDR3: CASSEWRGAEDTQYF